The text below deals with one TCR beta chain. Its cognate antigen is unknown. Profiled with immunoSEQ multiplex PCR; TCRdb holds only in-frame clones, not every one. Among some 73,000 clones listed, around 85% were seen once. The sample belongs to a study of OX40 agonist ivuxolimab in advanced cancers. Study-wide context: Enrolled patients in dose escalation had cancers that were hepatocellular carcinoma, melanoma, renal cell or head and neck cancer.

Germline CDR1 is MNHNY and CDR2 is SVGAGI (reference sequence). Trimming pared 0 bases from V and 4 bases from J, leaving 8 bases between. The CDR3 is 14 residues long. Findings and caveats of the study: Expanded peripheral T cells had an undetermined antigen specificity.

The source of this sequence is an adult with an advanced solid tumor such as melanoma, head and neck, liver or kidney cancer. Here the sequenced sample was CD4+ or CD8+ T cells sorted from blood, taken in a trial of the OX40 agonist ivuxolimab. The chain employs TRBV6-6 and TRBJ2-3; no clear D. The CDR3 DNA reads TGTGCCAGCAGTTACTCGACCGGGTCAGATACGCAGTATTTT. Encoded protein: CASSYSTGSDTQYF.